In its sample, the clone carrying this TCR beta chain was seen a few times. Assay: immunoSEQ multiplex PCR; the TCRdb copy retains only in-frame clones and omits some. This table has fewer than 150,000 clones, around 87% appearing once. Per the germline V gene, CDR1 is PRHDT and CDR2 is FYEKMQ (reference sequence). Trimming removed 6 bases at V and 6 bases at J, with 12 bases between. The CDR3 covers 13 residues. The data derive from a study of T cell responses to AZD1222 COVID-19 vaccine. The sample in question was peripheral blood, obtained on day 0 of AZD1222 vaccination. The chain has TRBV13 and TRBJ2-1, with D possibly being TRBD2 (5 bases). The TCR sequence derives from an adult in good health. CDR3 sequence (DNA): TGTGCCAGCAGTCCGGGGTTCCTCAATGAGCAGTTCTTC. This encodes CASSPGFLNEQFF. The full variable domain, in which reference TRBV13 and TRBJ2-1 provide the parts outside the CDR3, is AAGVIQSPRHLIKEKRETATLKCYPIPRHDTVYWYQQGPGQDPQFLISFYEKMQSDKGSIPDRFSAQQFSDYHSELNMSSLELGDSALYFCASSPGFLNEQFFGPGTRLTVL.